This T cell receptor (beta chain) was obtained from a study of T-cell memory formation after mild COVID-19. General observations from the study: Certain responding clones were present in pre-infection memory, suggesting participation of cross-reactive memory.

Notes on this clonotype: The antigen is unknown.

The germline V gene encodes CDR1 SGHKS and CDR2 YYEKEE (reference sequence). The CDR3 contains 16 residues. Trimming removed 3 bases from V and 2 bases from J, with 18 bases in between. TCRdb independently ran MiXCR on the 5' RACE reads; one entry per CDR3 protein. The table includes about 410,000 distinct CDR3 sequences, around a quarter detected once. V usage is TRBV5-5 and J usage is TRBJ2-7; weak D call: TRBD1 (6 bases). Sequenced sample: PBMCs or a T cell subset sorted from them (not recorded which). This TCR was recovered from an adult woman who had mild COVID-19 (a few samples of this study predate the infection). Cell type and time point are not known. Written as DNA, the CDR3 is TGTGCCAGCAGCTGGGCAACAGGGCGACGACCCTACGAGCAGTACTTC. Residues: CASSWATGRRPYEQYF.